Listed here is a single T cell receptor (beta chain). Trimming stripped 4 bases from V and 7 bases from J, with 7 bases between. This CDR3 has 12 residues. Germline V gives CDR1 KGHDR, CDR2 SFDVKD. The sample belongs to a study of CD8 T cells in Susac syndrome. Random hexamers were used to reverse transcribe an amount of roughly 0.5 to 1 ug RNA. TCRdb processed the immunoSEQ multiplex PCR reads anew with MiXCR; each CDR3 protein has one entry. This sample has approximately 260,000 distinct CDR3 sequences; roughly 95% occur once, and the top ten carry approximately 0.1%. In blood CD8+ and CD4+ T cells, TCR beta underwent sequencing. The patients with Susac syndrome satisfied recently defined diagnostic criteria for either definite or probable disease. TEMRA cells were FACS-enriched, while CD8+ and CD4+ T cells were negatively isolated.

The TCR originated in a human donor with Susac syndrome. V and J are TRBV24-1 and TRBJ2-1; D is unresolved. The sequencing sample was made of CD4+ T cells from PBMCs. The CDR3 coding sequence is TGTGCCACCAGTGACCGAGTAAATGAGCAGTTCTTC. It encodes CATSDRVNEQFF.